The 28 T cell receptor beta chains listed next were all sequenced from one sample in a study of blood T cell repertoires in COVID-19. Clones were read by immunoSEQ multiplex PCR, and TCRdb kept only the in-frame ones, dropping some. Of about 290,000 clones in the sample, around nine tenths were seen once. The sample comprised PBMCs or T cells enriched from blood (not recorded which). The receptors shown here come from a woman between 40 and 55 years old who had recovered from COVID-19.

The DNA for the CDR3 is TGTGCCAGTAGTAGTCTAGCGGGGGTGACAGATACGCAGTATTTT. Encoded protein: CASSSLAGVTDTQYF. The chain links TRBV19 to TRBJ2-3; 10 bases map to TRBD2. Germline lookup yields CDR1 LNHDA and CDR2 SQIVND (reference sequence). Trimming cost V 4 bases and J 3 bases; bases outside gene matches: 4. The CDR3 is 15 residues long.

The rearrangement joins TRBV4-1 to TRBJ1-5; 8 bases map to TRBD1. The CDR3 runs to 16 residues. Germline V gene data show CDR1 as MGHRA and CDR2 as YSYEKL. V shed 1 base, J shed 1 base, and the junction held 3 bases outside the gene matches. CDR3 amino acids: CASSQGQGASNQPQHF. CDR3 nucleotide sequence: TGCGCCAGCAGCCAAGGTCAGGGGGCGAGCAATCAGCCCCAGCATTTT.

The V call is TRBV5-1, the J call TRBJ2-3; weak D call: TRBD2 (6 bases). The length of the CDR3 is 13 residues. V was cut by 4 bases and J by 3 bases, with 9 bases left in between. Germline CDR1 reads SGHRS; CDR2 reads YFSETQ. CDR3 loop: CASSRGRTDTQYF. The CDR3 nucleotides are TGCGCCAGCAGCCGAGGGAGGACAGATACGCAGTATTTT.

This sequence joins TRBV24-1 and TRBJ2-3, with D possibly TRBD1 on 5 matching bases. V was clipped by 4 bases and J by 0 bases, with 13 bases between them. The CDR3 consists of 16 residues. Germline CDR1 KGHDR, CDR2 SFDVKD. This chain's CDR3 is CATSEGPSSSTDTQYF. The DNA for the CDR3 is TGTGCCACCAGTGAGGGGCCCTCAAGTAGCACAGATACGCAGTATTTT.

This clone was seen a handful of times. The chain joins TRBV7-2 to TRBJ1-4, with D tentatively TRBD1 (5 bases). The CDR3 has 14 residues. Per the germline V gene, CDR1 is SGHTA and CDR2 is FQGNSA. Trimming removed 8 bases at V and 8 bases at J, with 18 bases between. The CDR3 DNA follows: TGTGCCAGCGGCGGACGGGGGTTCGGAGAAAAACTGTTTTTT. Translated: CASGGRGFGEKLFF.

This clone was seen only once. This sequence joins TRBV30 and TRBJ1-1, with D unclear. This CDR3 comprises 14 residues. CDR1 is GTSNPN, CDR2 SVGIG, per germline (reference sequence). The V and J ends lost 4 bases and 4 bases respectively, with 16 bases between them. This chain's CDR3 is CAWTPLLGSTEAFF. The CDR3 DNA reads TGTGCCTGGACCCCGCTCCTAGGGAGCACTGAAGCTTTCTTT.

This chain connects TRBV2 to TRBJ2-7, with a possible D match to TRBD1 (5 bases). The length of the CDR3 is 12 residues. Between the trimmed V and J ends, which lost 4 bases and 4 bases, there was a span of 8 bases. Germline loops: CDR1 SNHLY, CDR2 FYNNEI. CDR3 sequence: CASSGQGYEQYF. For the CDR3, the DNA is TGTGCCAGCAGTGGTCAGGGATACGAGCAGTACTTC.

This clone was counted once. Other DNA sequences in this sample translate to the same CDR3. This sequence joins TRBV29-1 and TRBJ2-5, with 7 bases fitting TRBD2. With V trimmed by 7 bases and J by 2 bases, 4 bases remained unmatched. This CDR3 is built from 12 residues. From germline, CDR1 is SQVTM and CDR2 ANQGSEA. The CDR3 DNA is TGCAGCGGAGGGAGGGCACAAGAGACCCAGTACTTC. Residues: CSGGRAQETQYF. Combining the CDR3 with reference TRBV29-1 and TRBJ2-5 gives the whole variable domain SAVISQKPSRDICQRGTSLTIQCQVDSQVTMMFWYRQQPGQSLTLIATANQGSEATYESGFVIDKFPISRPNLTFSTLTVSNMSPEDSSIYLCSGGRAQETQYFGPGTRLLVL.

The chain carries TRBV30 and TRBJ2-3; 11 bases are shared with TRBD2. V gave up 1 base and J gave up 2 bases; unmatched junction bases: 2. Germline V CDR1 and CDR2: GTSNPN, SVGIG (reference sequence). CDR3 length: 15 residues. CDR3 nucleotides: TGTGCCTGGAGTGGGGGACTAGCGGCCACAGATACGCAGTATTTT. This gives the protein CAWSGGLAATDTQYF.

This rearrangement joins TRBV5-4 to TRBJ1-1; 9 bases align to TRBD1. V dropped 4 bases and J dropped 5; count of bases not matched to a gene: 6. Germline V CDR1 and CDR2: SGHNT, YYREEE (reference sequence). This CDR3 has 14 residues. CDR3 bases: TGTGCCAGCAGCCCACAGGGGGCTGGGACTGAAGCTTTCTTT. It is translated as CASSPQGAGTEAFF.

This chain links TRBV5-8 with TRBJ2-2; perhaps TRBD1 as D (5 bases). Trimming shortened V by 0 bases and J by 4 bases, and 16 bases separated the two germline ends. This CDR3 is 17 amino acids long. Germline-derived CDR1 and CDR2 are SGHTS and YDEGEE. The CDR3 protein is CASSLGSGPRGTGELFF. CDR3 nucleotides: TGTGCCAGCAGCTTGGGGTCAGGGCCTCGAGGCACCGGGGAGCTGTTTTTT.

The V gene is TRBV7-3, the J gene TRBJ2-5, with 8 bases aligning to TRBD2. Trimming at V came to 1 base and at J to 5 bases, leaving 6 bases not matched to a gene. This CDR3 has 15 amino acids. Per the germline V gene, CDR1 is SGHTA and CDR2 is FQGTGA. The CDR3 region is CASSLSGSGGETQYF. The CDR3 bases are TGTGCCAGCAGCTTAAGCGGTTCGGGAGGGGAGACCCAGTACTTC.

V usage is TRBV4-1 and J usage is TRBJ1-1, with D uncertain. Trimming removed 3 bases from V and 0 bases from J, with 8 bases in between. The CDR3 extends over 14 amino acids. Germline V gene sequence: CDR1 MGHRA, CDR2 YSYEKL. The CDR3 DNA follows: TGCGCCAGCAGCCAGAGGTTAATGAACACTGAAGCTTTCTTT. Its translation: CASSQRLMNTEAFF.

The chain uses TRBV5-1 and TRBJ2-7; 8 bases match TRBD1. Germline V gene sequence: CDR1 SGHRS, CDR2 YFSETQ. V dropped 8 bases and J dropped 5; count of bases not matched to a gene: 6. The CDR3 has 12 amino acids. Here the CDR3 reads CASYDRGHEQYF. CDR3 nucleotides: TGCGCCAGTTACGACAGGGGACACGAGCAGTACTTC.

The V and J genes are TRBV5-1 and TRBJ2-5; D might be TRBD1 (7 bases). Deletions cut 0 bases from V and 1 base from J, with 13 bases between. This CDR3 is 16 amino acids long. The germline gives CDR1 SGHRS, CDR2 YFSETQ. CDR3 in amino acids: CASSLGRGLSQETQYF. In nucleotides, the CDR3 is TGCGCCAGCAGCTTGGGGAGGGGGCTATCCCAAGAGACCCAGTACTTC.

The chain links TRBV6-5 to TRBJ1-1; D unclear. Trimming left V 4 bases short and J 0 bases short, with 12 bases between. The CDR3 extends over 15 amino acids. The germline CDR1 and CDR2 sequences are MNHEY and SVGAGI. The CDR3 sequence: CASSSSPSMNTEAFF. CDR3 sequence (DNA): TGTGCCAGCAGTTCCTCTCCTAGCATGAACACTGAAGCTTTCTTT.

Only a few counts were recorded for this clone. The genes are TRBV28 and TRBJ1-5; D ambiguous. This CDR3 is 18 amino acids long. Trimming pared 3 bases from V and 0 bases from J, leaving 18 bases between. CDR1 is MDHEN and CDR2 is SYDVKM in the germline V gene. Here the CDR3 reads CASSFVLGRRNSNQPQHF. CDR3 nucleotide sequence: TGTGCCAGCAGTTTTGTTCTGGGCCGCCGGAATAGCAATCAGCCCCAGCATTTT. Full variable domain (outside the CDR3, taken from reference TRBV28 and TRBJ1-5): DVKVTQSSRYLVKRTGEKVFLECVQDMDHENMFWYRQDPGLGLRLIYFSYDVKMKEKGDIPEGYSVSREKKERFSLILESASTNQTSMYLCASSFVLGRRNSNQPQHFGDGTRLSIL.

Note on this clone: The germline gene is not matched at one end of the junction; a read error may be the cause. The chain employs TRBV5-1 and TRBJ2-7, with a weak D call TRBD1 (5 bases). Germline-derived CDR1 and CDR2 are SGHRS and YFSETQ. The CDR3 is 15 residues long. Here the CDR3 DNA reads TGCGCCAGCAGGAACGCAGGGATCGACTCCGACGAGCAGTACTTC. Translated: CASRNAGIDSDEQYF.

The CDR3 DNA reads TGTGCCAGTAGTAGGTCGGGAGGGCCGTGGGAGACCCAGTACTTC. Translated, it gives CASSRSGGPWETQYF. This sequence joins TRBV19 and TRBJ2-5, with 8 nucleotides matching TRBD2. The J segment lost 5 bases and the V segment lost 4 bases, leaving 9 bases of the junction unmatched. CDR3 size: 15 residues. CDR1 LNHDA and CDR2 SQIVND come from the germline V gene (reference sequence).

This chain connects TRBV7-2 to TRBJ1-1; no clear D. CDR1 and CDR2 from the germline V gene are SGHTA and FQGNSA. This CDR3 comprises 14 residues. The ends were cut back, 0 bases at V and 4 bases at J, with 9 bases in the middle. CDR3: CASSLALRGTEAFF. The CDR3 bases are TGTGCCAGCAGCTTAGCGCTGCGGGGCACTGAAGCTTTCTTT.

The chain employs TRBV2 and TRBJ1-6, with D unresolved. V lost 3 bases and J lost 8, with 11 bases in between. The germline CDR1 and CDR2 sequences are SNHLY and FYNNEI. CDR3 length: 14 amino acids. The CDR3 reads CASSDSRRHSPLHF. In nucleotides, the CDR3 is TGTGCCAGCAGTGACTCCCGGCGGCATTCACCCCTCCACTTT.

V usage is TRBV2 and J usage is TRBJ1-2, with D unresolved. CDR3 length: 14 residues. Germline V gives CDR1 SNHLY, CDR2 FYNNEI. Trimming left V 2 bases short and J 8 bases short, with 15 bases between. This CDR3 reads CASSELLIIEGYTF. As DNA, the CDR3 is TGTGCCAGCAGTGAACTACTTATAATTGAGGGCTACACCTTC.

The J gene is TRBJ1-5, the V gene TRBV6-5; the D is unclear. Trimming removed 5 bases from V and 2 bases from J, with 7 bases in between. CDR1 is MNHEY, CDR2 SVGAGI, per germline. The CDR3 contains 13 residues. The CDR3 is CASSPQGNQPQHF. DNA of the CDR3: TGTGCCAGCAGTCCCCAGGGCAATCAGCCCCAGCATTTT.

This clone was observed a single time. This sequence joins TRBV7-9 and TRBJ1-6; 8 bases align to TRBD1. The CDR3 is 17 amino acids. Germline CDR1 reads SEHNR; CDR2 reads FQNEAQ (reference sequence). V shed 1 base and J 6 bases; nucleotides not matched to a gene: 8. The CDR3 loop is CASSLGAGGFGNSPLHF. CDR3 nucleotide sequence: TGTGCCAGCAGCTTAGGTGCAGGGGGCTTTGGTAATTCACCCCTCCACTTT.

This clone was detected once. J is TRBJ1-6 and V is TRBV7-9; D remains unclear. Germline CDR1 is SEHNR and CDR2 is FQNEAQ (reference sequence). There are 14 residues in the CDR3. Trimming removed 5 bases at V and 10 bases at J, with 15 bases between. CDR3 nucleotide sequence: TGTGCCAGCAGCCAATCGACGGGTCAATCACCCCTCCACTTT. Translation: CASSQSTGQSPLHF.

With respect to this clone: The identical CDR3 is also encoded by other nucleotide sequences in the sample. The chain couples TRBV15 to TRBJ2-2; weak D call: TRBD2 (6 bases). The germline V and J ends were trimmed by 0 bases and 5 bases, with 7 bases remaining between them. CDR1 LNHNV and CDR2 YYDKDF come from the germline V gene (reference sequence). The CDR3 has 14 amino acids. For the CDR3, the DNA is TGTGCCACCAGCAGAGATCGGGGGACCGGGGAGCTGTTTTTT. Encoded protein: CATSRDRGTGELFF.

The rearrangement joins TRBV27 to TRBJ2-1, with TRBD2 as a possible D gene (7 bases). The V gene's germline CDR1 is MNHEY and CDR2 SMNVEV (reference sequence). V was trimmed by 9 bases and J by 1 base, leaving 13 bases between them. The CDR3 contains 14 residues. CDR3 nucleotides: TGTGCCAGTGGGAAGGGGGGGTCCTACAATGAGCAGTTCTTC. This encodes CASGKGGSYNEQFF.

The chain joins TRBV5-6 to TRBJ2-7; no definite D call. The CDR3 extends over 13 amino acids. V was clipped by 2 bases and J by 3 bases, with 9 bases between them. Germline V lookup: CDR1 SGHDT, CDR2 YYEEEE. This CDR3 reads CASSLYSSYEQYF. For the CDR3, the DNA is TGTGCCAGCAGCTTATATTCTAGCTACGAGCAGTACTTC.